These T cell receptor beta chains were read from a single sample in a study of CD8 T cells in ankylosing spondylitis. From the 5' RACE reads, TCRdb called clonotypes with MiXCR, one entry per CDR3 protein. The sample records around 440,000 distinct CDR3 sequences, roughly a sixth being singletons. Sequenced: blood, either unsorted or a sorted T cell fraction (not recorded which). The receptors were sampled from a male donor with ankylosing spondylitis. The CDR3 runs from the conserved cysteine through the conserved F or W. The D gene is left open where the match is weak. Size values are once, few and many counts, or a class for expanded clones, and some rows have none.

D gene: TRBD2; J gene: TRBJ2-1; clone size: few; V gene: TRBV7-3; CDR3 DNA: TGTGCCAGCAGCTTAAGGGCCCGGGAGGAAACCTACAATGAGCAGTTCTTC; CDR3 protein: CASSLRAREETYNEQFF
D gene: TRBD2; J gene: TRBJ2-5; clone size: few; V gene: TRBV28; CDR3 DNA: TGTGCCAGCAGTTTAATGTCTAGCGGGAGAGGCGAGACCCAGTACTTC; CDR3 protein: CASSLMSSGRGETQYF
D gene: TRBD2; J gene: TRBJ2-1; clone size: many; V gene: TRBV11-1; CDR3 DNA: TGTGCCAGCAGCTCAACGACTAGCGGGGGGCCGAGCTCCTACAATGAGCAGTTCTTC; CDR3 protein: CASSSTTSGGPSSYNEQFF
D gene: TRBD2; J gene: TRBJ2-1; clone size: many; V gene: TRBV10-3; CDR3 DNA: TGTGCCATCAAATCCGGGACTAGCGGGATAAATGAGCAGTTCTTC; CDR3 protein: CAIKSGTSGINEQFF
D gene: NA; J gene: TRBJ2-5; clone size: NA; V gene: TRBV9; CDR3 DNA: TGTGCCAGCAGCGTGGGACGTCTTGTAGAGACCCAGTACTTC; CDR3 protein: CASSVGRLVETQYF
D gene: NA; J gene: TRBJ1-2; clone size: NA; V gene: TRBV12-3/TRBV12-4; CDR3 DNA: TGTGCCAGCAGCTTCGGACGGACGGGTCATGGCTACACCTTC; CDR3 protein: CASSFGRTGHGYTF
D gene: NA; J gene: TRBJ1-2; clone size: few; V gene: TRBV12-3/TRBV12-4; CDR3 DNA: TGTGCCAGCAGTCACAGGAATTTTGGCTACACCTTC; CDR3 protein: CASSHRNFGYTF
D gene: NA; J gene: TRBJ1-2; clone size: few; V gene: TRBV6-5; CDR3 DNA: TGTGCCACCCACAGGGCGGAATATGGCTACACCTTC; CDR3 protein: CATHRAEYGYTF
D gene: NA; J gene: TRBJ1-2; clone size: NA; V gene: TRBV6-2/TRBV6-3; CDR3 DNA: TGTGCCAGCAGTTACGTTCCGGGCTGGGCTAACTATGGCTACACCTTC; CDR3 protein: CASSYVPGWANYGYTF
D gene: TRBD1; J gene: TRBJ1-2; clone size: few; V gene: TRBV27; CDR3 DNA: TGTGCCAGCAGACGGACAGGTTCCCCTTACTACACCTTC; CDR3 protein: CASRRTGSPYYTF
D gene: TRBD1; J gene: TRBJ2-3; clone size: NA; V gene: TRBV7-9; CDR3 DNA: TGTGCCAGCAGCTTAGGGACAGGGGCGAGTGGCACAGATACGCAGTATTTT; CDR3 protein: CASSLGTGASGTDTQYF
D gene: NA; J gene: TRBJ1-1; clone size: NA; V gene: TRBV7-2; CDR3 DNA: TGTGCCAGCAGCTTGGGACACCGGGGAGCTTTCTTT; CDR3 protein: CASSLGHRGAFF
D gene: NA; J gene: TRBJ2-7; clone size: few; V gene: TRBV27; CDR3 DNA: TGTGCCAGCAGTCGGTACGAGAGCTCCTACGAGCAGTACTTC; CDR3 protein: CASSRYESSYEQYF
D gene: NA; J gene: TRBJ2-7; clone size: NA; V gene: TRBV7-9; CDR3 DNA: TGTGCCAGCAGAATTACTGGGGGCGCCTACGAGCAGTACTTC; CDR3 protein: CASRITGGAYEQYF
D gene: NA; J gene: TRBJ1-5; clone size: NA; V gene: TRBV28; CDR3 DNA: TGTGCCAGCAAGCCGGAGACAGGTTTCAATCAGCCCCAGCATTTT; CDR3 protein: CASKPETGFNQPQHF
D gene: NA; J gene: TRBJ1-5; clone size: NA; V gene: TRBV28; CDR3 DNA: TGTGCCAGCAGATATGGGGTTCGGGGATATAGCAATCAGCCCCAGCATTTT; CDR3 protein: CASRYGVRGYSNQPQHF
D gene: TRBD2; J gene: TRBJ2-7; clone size: few; V gene: TRBV6-2/TRBV6-3; CDR3 DNA: TGTGCCAGCAGTTCCGGGGGGGTCGGCTCTCGGTACTTC; CDR3 protein: CASSSGGVGSRYF
D gene: NA; J gene: TRBJ2-3; clone size: NA; V gene: TRBV5-1; CDR3 DNA: TGCGCCAGCGGGACAAGCGGGGTTAGCACAGATACGCAGTATTTT; CDR3 protein: CASGTSGVSTDTQYF
D gene: TRBD2; J gene: TRBJ2-5; clone size: many; V gene: TRBV12-3/TRBV12-4; CDR3 DNA: TGTGCCAGCAGTCCGCGAGTAGCGGGAGATCAAGAGACCCAGTACTTC; CDR3 protein: CASSPRVAGDQETQYF
D gene: TRBD1; J gene: TRBJ1-5; clone size: NA; V gene: TRBV7-2; CDR3 DNA: TGTGCCAGCAGCTTAGAGGCACAGGGGTTCGCATCCCAGCATTTT; CDR3 protein: CASSLEAQGFASQHF
D gene: NA; J gene: TRBJ1-6; clone size: NA; V gene: TRBV27; CDR3 DNA: TGTGCCAGCAGTTTCCACAGGGAAAATTCACCCCTCCACTTT; CDR3 protein: CASSFHRENSPLHF
D gene: TRBD1; J gene: TRBJ1-6; clone size: many; V gene: TRBV5-1; CDR3 DNA: TGCGCCAGCAGCCCGGGACAGGGGACGCCCCTCCACTTT; CDR3 protein: CASSPGQGTPLHF
D gene: NA; J gene: TRBJ2-7; clone size: NA; V gene: TRBV20-1; CDR3 DNA: TGCAGTGCTAGAGTGGTAGCCTCTAGGGGCTCCTACGAGCAGTACTTC; CDR3 protein: CSARVVASRGSYEQYF
D gene: NA; J gene: TRBJ1-5; clone size: few; V gene: TRBV2; CDR3 DNA: TGTGCCAGCAGTGAAGAGCGGCTTAGCAATCAGCCCCAGCATTTT; CDR3 protein: CASSEERLSNQPQHF
D gene: TRBD1; J gene: TRBJ2-5; clone size: few; V gene: TRBV6-1; CDR3 DNA: TGTGCCAGCAGTGAGGACAGGGGGCGAATAGAGACCCAGTACTTC; CDR3 protein: CASSEDRGRIETQYF
D gene: TRBD2; J gene: TRBJ2-7; clone size: NA; V gene: TRBV19; CDR3 DNA: TGTGCCAGTACCCCTAGCGGGACTAGCGGGCACTACGAGCAGTACTTC; CDR3 protein: CASTPSGTSGHYEQYF
D gene: NA; J gene: TRBJ2-7; clone size: few; V gene: TRBV3-1; CDR3 DNA: TGTGCCAGCAGCCAAAGAGGTCAGGCCCTTGGAATCGCTAACGAGCAGTACTTC; CDR3 protein: CASSQRGQALGIANEQYF
D gene: TRBD2; J gene: TRBJ2-5; clone size: many; V gene: TRBV29-1; CDR3 DNA: TGCAGCGTTACCGGTGCGGGAGGGAAGGAGACCCAGTACTTC; CDR3 protein: CSVTGAGGKETQYF
D gene: TRBD2; J gene: TRBJ2-3; clone size: few; V gene: TRBV6-1; CDR3 DNA: TGTGCCAGCACTACTAGCGGGAGTCATACGCAGTATTTT; CDR3 protein: CASTTSGSHTQYF